A selection of T cell receptor beta chains follows, all from one sample in a study of graft-versus-host responses after intestinal transplantation. Their cognate antigens are unknown. TCRdb keeps only in-frame clones here, not all; method: immunoSEQ multiplex PCR. The sample yields around 90,000 clones, about 93% seen once. Material: unstimulated CD8+ T cells sorted from spleen or lymph node cells, obtained before intestinal transplant. Every receptor here comes from a human donor who received an intestinal transplant. CDR3s include the opening cysteine and the closing phenylalanine or tryptophan. Each record gives: CDR3 DNA, CDR3 protein, V gene, clone size, J gene, D gene. D genes are given only for firm matches. The size field is filled for only some rows; it gives once, few, many or a size class.

CDR3 DNA: TGTGCCAGCAGCTTAAACCGGGACACGCACTACGAGCAGTACTTC
CDR3 protein: CASSLNRDTHYEQYF
V gene: TRBV5-8
clone size: .
J gene: TRBJ2-7
D gene: .

CDR3 DNA: TGTGCCATCTCGAGTGACACTGAAGCTTTCTTT
CDR3 protein: CAISSDTEAFF
V gene: TRBV10-3
clone size: .
J gene: TRBJ1-1
D gene: .

CDR3 DNA: TGTGCCAGCAGCGAGGGACTAGCGGGCCCGGATGGGGATACGCAGTATTTT
CDR3 protein: CASSEGLAGPDGDTQYF
V gene: TRBV7-6
clone size: .
J gene: TRBJ2-3
D gene: TRBD2

CDR3 DNA: TGTGCCAGAAGCCCTGGGGAGAATAGCAATCAGCCCCAGCATTTT
CDR3 protein: CARSPGENSNQPQHF
V gene: TRBV5-3
clone size: .
J gene: TRBJ1-5
D gene: .

CDR3 DNA: TGTGCCAGCAGCTTAATGAGGACAGGCCTTGAGCCCCAGCATTTT
CDR3 protein: CASSLMRTGLEPQHF
V gene: TRBV7-9
clone size: .
J gene: TRBJ1-5
D gene: TRBD1

CDR3 DNA: TGTGCCAGCAGCCCCCGTTTAGATTATCGTAACGAGCAGTACTTC
CDR3 protein: CASSPRLDYRNEQYF
V gene: TRBV11-3
clone size: .
J gene: TRBJ2-7
D gene: .

CDR3 DNA: TGTGCCAGCAGCAGATCTAACCCTCACGAAGAGACCCAGTACTTC
CDR3 protein: CASSRSNPHEETQYF
V gene: TRBV21-1
clone size: .
J gene: TRBJ2-5
D gene: .

CDR3 DNA: TGTGCCAGCAGTTACCCTCCCCAGGCCCAGTACTTC
CDR3 protein: CASSYPPQAQYF
V gene: TRBV6-5
clone size: .
J gene: TRBJ2-5
D gene: .

CDR3 DNA: TGTGCCTGGAGTGTAATCGCCGGGACTGAAGCTTTCTTT
CDR3 protein: CAWSVIAGTEAFF
V gene: TRBV30
clone size: .
J gene: TRBJ1-1
D gene: .

CDR3 DNA: TGTGCTAGTGGTTTGGGCCTTCTCGGGAGCCGCTCCTACGAGCAGTACTTC
CDR3 protein: CASGLGLLGSRSYEQYF
V gene: TRBV12-5
clone size: .
J gene: TRBJ2-7
D gene: .

CDR3 DNA: TGTGCCAGCAGTTACTCGTCGGGACTGGAAGACTTC
CDR3 protein: CASSYSSGLEDF
V gene: TRBV6-6
clone size: .
J gene: TRBJ2-7
D gene: .

CDR3 DNA: TGTGCCAGCAGCTTAGCGCGTAGTAGCGGGGGGGCCCTAAGCACAGATACGCAGTATTTT
CDR3 protein: CASSLARSSGGALSTDTQYF
V gene: TRBV7-2
clone size: .
J gene: TRBJ2-3
D gene: TRBD2

CDR3 DNA: TGTGCCAGCAGTTATTGGCGGGAGGGCGAGCAGTACTTC
CDR3 protein: CASSYWREGEQYF
V gene: TRBV27
clone size: .
J gene: TRBJ2-7
D gene: TRBD2

CDR3 DNA: TGTGCCAGCGCGTATGGGACAGCAAATCAGCCCCAGCATTTT
CDR3 protein: CASAYGTANQPQHF
V gene: TRBV5-8
clone size: .
J gene: TRBJ1-5
D gene: TRBD1

CDR3 DNA: TGTGCCAGCAGTTTGAGCGGAGAAACCTACGAGCAGTACTTC
CDR3 protein: CASSLSGETYEQYF
V gene: TRBV28
clone size: .
J gene: TRBJ2-7
D gene: .

CDR3 DNA: TGCGCCAGCAGCCAAGATGTCGGTCAGGGAAAACTCTATGGCTACACCTTC
CDR3 protein: CASSQDVGQGKLYGYTF
V gene: TRBV4-3
clone size: .
J gene: TRBJ1-2
D gene: .

CDR3 DNA: TGTGCCAGCATGCGACTCCTCGAAGCAGATACGCAGTATTTT
CDR3 protein: CASMRLLEADTQYF
V gene: TRBV2
clone size: .
J gene: TRBJ2-3
D gene: .

CDR3 DNA: TGTGCCAGCAGTTTGTATGGGGGGGCCTGGAACACTGAAGCTTTCTTT
CDR3 protein: CASSLYGGAWNTEAFF
V gene: TRBV27
clone size: .
J gene: TRBJ1-1
D gene: .

CDR3 DNA: TGTGCCAGCAGCTTAGCTCCGTACGAGCAGTACTTC
CDR3 protein: CASSLAPYEQYF
V gene: TRBV7-9
clone size: .
J gene: TRBJ2-7
D gene: .

CDR3 DNA: TGTGCCAGCAGCCAACAGGGAATTGAATATAATTCACCCCTCCACTTT
CDR3 protein: CASSQQGIEYNSPLHF
V gene: TRBV5-6
clone size: .
J gene: TRBJ1-6
D gene: .

CDR3 DNA: TGTGCCAGCAGCTTGCGGGATATCGCCTATGGCTACACCTTC
CDR3 protein: CASSLRDIAYGYTF
V gene: TRBV5-6
clone size: .
J gene: TRBJ1-2
D gene: .

CDR3 DNA: TGTGCCAGCAGCTTAGCGTTGCCGATCCCAGCTGAAGCTTTCTTT
CDR3 protein: CASSLALPIPAEAFF
V gene: TRBV7-6
clone size: .
J gene: TRBJ1-1
D gene: .

CDR3 DNA: TGTGCCAGCAGCTTTCACAGGGGTTTGAACACTGAAGCTTTCTTT
CDR3 protein: CASSFHRGLNTEAFF
V gene: TRBV7-2
clone size: .
J gene: TRBJ1-1
D gene: TRBD1

CDR3 DNA: TGTGCCAGCAGCTTTCGTGTGAGGAGAACAACTAATGAAAAACTGTTTTTT
CDR3 protein: CASSFRVRRTTNEKLFF
V gene: TRBV5-6
clone size: few
J gene: TRBJ1-4
D gene: .

CDR3 DNA: TGTGCCAGCTCACCACCGTATGGCAACTCTGGAAACACCATATATTTT
CDR3 protein: CASSPPYGNSGNTIYF
V gene: TRBV18
clone size: .
J gene: TRBJ1-3
D gene: .

CDR3 DNA: TGCGCCAGCAGCCAAGTCCTATTATCGGCGGACTATAACTATGGCTACACCTTC
CDR3 protein: CASSQVLLSADYNYGYTF
V gene: TRBV4-1
clone size: .
J gene: TRBJ1-2
D gene: .

CDR3 DNA: TGTGCCAGCAGCGGGACAGGGGGGTACTATGGCTACACCTTC
CDR3 protein: CASSGTGGYYGYTF
V gene: TRBV7-9
clone size: .
J gene: TRBJ1-2
D gene: TRBD1

CDR3 DNA: TGCGCCAGCAGCTTTTCTAGCGGGTTCTCCTACAATGAGCAGTTCTTC
CDR3 protein: CASSFSSGFSYNEQFF
V gene: TRBV5-1
clone size: .
J gene: TRBJ2-1
D gene: TRBD2

CDR3 DNA: TGTGCCAGCAGCCAAGATAGCGGGAGTTACACAGATACGCAGTACTTT
CDR3 protein: CASSQDSGSYTDTQYF
V gene: TRBV4-2
clone size: .
J gene: TRBJ2-3
D gene: TRBD2

CDR3 DNA: TGCGCCAGCAGCCAAGACTACCAGGGGGCGCCAGATACGCAGTATTTT
CDR3 protein: CASSQDYQGAPDTQYF
V gene: TRBV4-3
clone size: .
J gene: TRBJ2-3
D gene: TRBD1

CDR3 DNA: TGTGCCAGCAGCTTGTTACAGAGCTTTGACTATGGCTACACCTTC
CDR3 protein: CASSLLQSFDYGYTF
V gene: TRBV5-5
clone size: .
J gene: TRBJ1-2
D gene: .

CDR3 DNA: TGCGCCAGCAGCTTGGGGAGGGGTCCAACCTACGAGCAGTACTTC
CDR3 protein: CASSLGRGPTYEQYF
V gene: TRBV5-1
clone size: .
J gene: TRBJ2-7
D gene: .

CDR3 DNA: TGTGCCAGCAGCCCCCGGACTAGCGGGAGTATCAATGAGCAGTTCTTC
CDR3 protein: CASSPRTSGSINEQFF
V gene: TRBV13
clone size: .
J gene: TRBJ2-1
D gene: TRBD2

CDR3 DNA: TGTGCCAGCAGTTCGCTCACAGGGGTCGGCAATCAGCCCCAGCATTTT
CDR3 protein: CASSSLTGVGNQPQHF
V gene: TRBV27
clone size: .
J gene: TRBJ1-5
D gene: TRBD1

CDR3 DNA: TGCGCCAGTGGACTAGCTTTGTACAATGAGCAGTTCTTC
CDR3 protein: CASGLALYNEQFF
V gene: TRBV4-1
clone size: .
J gene: TRBJ2-1
D gene: TRBD2